This entry concerns a single T cell receptor beta chain. The antigen is not known. The sample originates from a study of blood T cells in healthy people across ages. Study-level results: A strong correlation between TCR beta diversity and naive T cell percentage was seen. Naive CD4+ cell counts and diversity both ran higher in long-lived than in aged donors.

Germline assignment: CDR1 SGHRS and CDR2 YFSETQ. The CDR3 loop spans 15 amino acids. A second roughly 6 to 12 cycle PCR used barcoded and J-beta primers. Via MiXCR, TCRdb re-called the 5' RACE reads, giving one row per CDR3 protein. The sample yields some 860,000 distinct CDR3 sequences, around 50% seen once. The sequencing sample was made of blood. This sequence originates from a man aged 35 to 55 in good health. The chain links TRBV5-1 to TRBJ2-1; 7 nucleotides match TRBD1. TRBJ2-7 explains the end of the DNA better; the J call may be wrong. The CDR3 reads CASSLVGQEYNEQYF. In DNA, the CDR3 is TGCGCCAGCAGCTTGGTTGGACAGGAATACAATGAGCAGTACTTC.